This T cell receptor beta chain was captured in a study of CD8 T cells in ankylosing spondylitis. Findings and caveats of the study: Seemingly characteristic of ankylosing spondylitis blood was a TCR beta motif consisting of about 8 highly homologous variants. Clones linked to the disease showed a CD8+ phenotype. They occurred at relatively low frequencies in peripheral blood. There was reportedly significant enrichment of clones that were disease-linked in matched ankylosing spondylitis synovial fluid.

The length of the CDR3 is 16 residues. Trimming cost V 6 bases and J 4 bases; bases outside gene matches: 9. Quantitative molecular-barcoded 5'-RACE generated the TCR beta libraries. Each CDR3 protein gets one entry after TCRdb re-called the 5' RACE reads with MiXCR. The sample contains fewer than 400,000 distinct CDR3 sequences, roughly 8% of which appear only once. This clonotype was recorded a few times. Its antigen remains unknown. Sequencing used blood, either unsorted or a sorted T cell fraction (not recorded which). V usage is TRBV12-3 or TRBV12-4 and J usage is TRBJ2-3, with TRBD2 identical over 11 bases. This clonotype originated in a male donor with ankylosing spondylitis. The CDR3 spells CASSHTRTSGSDTQYF. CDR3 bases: TGTGCCAGCAGCCACACCCGGACTAGCGGGTCAGATACGCAGTATTTT.